One and the same sample provided the 7 T cell receptor beta chains below, sequenced in a study of early T cells in non-severe SARS-CoV-2 infection. TCRdb used MiXCR to reprocess the 5' RACE reads, holding one entry per CDR3 protein. The sample holds fewer than 95,000 distinct CDR3 sequences, around 17% seen once. This material consisted of whole blood, taken at baseline. These receptors all come from an adult who was a healthcare worker with PCR-confirmed SARS-CoV-2 infection or an uninfected control (not recorded which).

This clonotype has more than one count but fewer than ten. The rearrangement links TRBV11-2 to TRBJ2-7; unclear D gene. Germline CDR1 and CDR2: SGHAT and FQNNGV. The CDR3 extends over 15 amino acids. Trimming removed 3 bases from V and 4 bases from J, with 16 bases in between. CDR3: CASSFGHRGVYEQYF. The CDR3, as DNA: TGTGCCAGCAGCTTTGGGCACCGTGGGGTTTACGAGCAGTACTTC.

This chain connects TRBV30 to TRBJ2-4; 8 bases agree with TRBD1. The CDR3 loop spans 12 amino acids. The V segment lost 6 bases and the J segment 6 bases; nucleotides outside the gene matches: 4. CDR1 is GTSNPN and CDR2 is SVGIG in the germline V gene (reference sequence). CDR3 residues: CACAGTGNIQYF. CDR3 sequence (DNA): TGTGCCTGCGCCGGGACAGGAAACATTCAGTACTTC.

This clonotype was observed a handful of times. The chain has TRBV6-2 or TRBV6-3 and TRBJ2-4; D is undetermined. Deletions cut 8 bases from V and 10 bases from J, with 15 bases between. CDR1 MNHEY and CDR2 SVGEGT come from the germline V gene. The CDR3 covers 12 residues. As DNA, the CDR3 is TGTGCCAGCGGATTGCAGACGTTAATTCAGTACTTC. Its protein product is CASGLQTLIQYF.

V and J are TRBV20-1 and TRBJ2-3, with 9 bases matching TRBD2. With 6 bases clipped from V and 6 bases from J, the junction kept 19 bases outside the gene matches. CDR1 is DFQATT and CDR2 is SNEGSKA in the germline V gene (reference sequence). The CDR3 loop spans 17 amino acids. For the CDR3, the DNA is TGCAGTGCCCTAAGCCGTCACCATAGCGGGAGTCTCGATACGCAGTATTTT. It encodes CSALSRHHSGSLDTQYF.

This clonotype has at least ten counts. V usage is TRBV7-9 and J usage is TRBJ1-2; D may be TRBD1 (6 bases). V lost 4 bases to trimming and J lost 1 base, with 10 bases between them. This CDR3 comprises 14 residues. Germline V lookup: CDR1 SEHNR, CDR2 FQNEAQ (reference sequence). For the CDR3, the DNA is TGTGCCAGCAGCTCGGGACACCGTAACTATGGCTACACCTTC. Amino acid sequence: CASSSGHRNYGYTF.

This clonotype has at least ten counts. This chain joins TRBV20-1 and TRBJ2-7; 7 positions match TRBD2. This CDR3 region has 14 residues. The germline gives CDR1 DFQATT, CDR2 SNEGSKA (reference sequence). V dropped 6 bases and J dropped 4; count of bases not matched to a gene: 12. DNA of the CDR3: TGCAGTGCCACTCGATCTAGCGGATTATACGAGCAGTACTTC. Translated, it gives CSATRSSGLYEQYF.

The chain couples TRBV18 to TRBJ2-7; D possibly matches TRBD1 or TRBD2 (5 bases each). V was trimmed by 3 bases and J by 0 bases, leaving 15 bases between them. CDR1 is KGHSH, CDR2 LQKENI, per germline. The CDR3 has 16 residues. The CDR3 loop reads CASSPPSGQSSYEQYF. The CDR3 nucleotides read TGTGCCAGCTCACCGCCCAGCGGACAAAGCTCCTACGAGCAGTACTTC.